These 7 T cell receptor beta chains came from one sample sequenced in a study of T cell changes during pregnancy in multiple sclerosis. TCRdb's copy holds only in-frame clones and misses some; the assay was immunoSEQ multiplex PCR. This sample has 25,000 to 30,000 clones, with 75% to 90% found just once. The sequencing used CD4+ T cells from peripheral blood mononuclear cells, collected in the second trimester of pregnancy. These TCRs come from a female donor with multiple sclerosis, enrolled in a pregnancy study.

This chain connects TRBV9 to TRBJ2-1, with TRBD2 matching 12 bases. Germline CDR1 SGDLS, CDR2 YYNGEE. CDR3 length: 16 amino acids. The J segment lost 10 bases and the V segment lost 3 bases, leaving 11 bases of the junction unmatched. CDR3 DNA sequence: TGTGCCAGCAGCGCCAGACTAGCGGGGGAGGTAAGGGAGCAGTTCTTC. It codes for CASSARLAGEVREQFF.

CDR3 DNA: TGTGCCAGCAGCCAGGCGGAGACGAATGAGCAGTTCTTC. This translates into CASSQAETNEQFF. The chain joins TRBV4-2 to TRBJ2-1, with unresolved D. The CDR3 consists of 13 residues. Trimming removed 3 bases from V and 7 bases from J, with 10 bases in between. Per the germline V gene, CDR1 is LGHNA and CDR2 is YNFKEQ.

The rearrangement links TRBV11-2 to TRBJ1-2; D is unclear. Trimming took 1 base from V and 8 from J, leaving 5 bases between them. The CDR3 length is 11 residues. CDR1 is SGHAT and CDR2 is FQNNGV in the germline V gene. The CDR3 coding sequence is TGTGCCAGCAGCTTAGGGGCGGGCTACACCTTC. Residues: CASSLGAGYTF.

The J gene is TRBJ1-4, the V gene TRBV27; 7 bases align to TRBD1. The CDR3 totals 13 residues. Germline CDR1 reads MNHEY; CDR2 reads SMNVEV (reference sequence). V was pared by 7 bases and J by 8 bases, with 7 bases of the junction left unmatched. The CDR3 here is CASTDRVGEKLFF. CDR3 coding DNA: TGTGCCAGCACCGACAGGGTGGGCGAAAAACTGTTTTTT.

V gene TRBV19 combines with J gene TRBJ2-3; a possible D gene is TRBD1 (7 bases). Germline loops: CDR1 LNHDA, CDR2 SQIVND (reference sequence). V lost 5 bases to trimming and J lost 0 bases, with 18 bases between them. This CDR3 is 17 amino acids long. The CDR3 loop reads CASSLQGGTPSTDTQYF. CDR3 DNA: TGTGCCAGTAGTCTCCAGGGGGGTACCCCTAGCACAGATACGCAGTATTTT.

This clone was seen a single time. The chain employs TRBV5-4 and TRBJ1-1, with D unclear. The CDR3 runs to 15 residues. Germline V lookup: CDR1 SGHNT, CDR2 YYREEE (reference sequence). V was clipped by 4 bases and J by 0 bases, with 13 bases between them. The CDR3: CASSTRQRVNTEAFF. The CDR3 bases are TGTGCCAGCAGCACTCGACAAAGAGTGAACACTGAAGCTTTCTTT.

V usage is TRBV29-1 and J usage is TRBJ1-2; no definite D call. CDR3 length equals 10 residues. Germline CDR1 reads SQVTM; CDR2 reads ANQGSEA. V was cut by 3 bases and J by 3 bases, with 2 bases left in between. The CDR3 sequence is CSVDYYGYTF. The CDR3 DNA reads TGCAGCGTTGACTACTATGGCTACACCTTC. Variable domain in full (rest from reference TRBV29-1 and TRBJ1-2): SAVISQKPSRDICQRGTSLTIQCQVDSQVTMMFWYRQQPGQSLTLIATANQGSEATYESGFVIDKFPISRPNLTFSTLTVSNMSPEDSSIYLCSVDYYGYTFGSGTRLTVV.